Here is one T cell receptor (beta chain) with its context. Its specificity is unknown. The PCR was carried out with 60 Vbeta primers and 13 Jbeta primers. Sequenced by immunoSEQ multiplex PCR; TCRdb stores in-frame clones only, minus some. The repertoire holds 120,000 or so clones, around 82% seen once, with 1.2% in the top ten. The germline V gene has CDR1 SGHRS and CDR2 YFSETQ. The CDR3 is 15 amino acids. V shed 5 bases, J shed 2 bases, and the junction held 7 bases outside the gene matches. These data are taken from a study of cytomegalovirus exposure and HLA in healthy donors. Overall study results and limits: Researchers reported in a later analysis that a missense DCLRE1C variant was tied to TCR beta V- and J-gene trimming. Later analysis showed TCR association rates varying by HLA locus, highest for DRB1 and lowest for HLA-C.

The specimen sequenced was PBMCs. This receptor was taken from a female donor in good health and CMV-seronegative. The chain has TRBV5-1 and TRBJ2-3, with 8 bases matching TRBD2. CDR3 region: CASSRPRGDTDTQYF. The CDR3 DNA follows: TGCGCCAGCAGTCGGCCGCGGGGGGACACAGATACGCAGTATTTT.